Reported below is one T cell receptor (beta chain). The antigen is undetermined. This sample was included in a study of blood T cells in healthy people across ages. The second PCR ran about 7 to 12 cycles with a sample-barcoded 5' primer and J-beta primers. TCRdb reprocessed the 5' RACE reads with MiXCR, giving one entry per CDR3 protein. The sample shows about 1.4 million distinct CDR3 sequences, around 59% of them seen only once. Study conclusions and caveats: A strong correlation was found between TCR beta diversity and the percentage of naive T cells.

CDR3 size: 13 residues. V was clipped by 2 bases and J by 5 bases, with 7 bases between them. The germline V gene has CDR1 MDHEN and CDR2 SYDVKM. This sequence joins TRBV28 and TRBJ1-5; D uncertain. The sequenced sample was blood. This TCR derives from a man aged 18-30 years in good health. The CDR3 DNA reads TGTGCCAGCAGTTTAGTAGGTTATCAGCCCCAGCATTTT. This translates into CASSLVGYQPQHF. Supplemented by reference TRBV28 and TRBJ1-5, the full variable domain reads DVKVTQSSRYLVKRTGEKVFLECVQDMDHENMFWYRQDPGLGLRLIYFSYDVKMKEKGDIPEGYSVSREKKERFSLILESASTNQTSMYLCASSLVGYQPQHFGDGTRLSIL.